The TCR beta chain described here comes from a study of molecular identifiers for immune sequencing clone quantification. Points on this clonotype: Its matching antigen is unknown.

MiXCR was run by TCRdb on the PCR reads, yielding one entry per CDR3 protein. The sample has just over 35,000 distinct CDR3 sequences; approximately 17% are singletons. Study results and limitations: The study found clones above 20 RNA copies held over 99% of effector molecules and under 1% in naive cells. Detectable among 800,000 to 1,000,000 naive cells, according to reports, was Jurkat TCR RNA spiked in from one cell.

Naive CD8 T cells were sorted as CD8+CD4-CCR7+CD45RA+. Germline V gene sequence: CDR1 LGHNA, CDR2 YNFKEQ. This CDR3 has 14 residues. V was trimmed by 3 bases and J by 2 bases, leaving 10 bases between them. Material: naive CD8+ T cells from blood, with Jurkat cell RNA spiked in. Described subset: FACS-sorted CD8+CD4-CCR7+CD45RA+ naive T cells. The sequence was collected from a human donor in good health. Some libraries in this study had Jurkat cell RNA spiked in. The chain recombines TRBV4-2 with TRBJ1-1; D gene ambiguous. The CDR3 reads CASSQYGLNTEAFF. Here the CDR3 DNA reads TGTGCCAGCAGCCAGTACGGTTTAAACACTGAAGCTTTCTTT.